The 32 T cell receptor beta chains listed next were all sequenced from one sample in a study of shared clonotypes between healthy human individuals. Sequencing was performed with immunoSEQ multiplex PCR; in TCRdb, only in-frame clones are kept and a portion is missing. The table has roughly 760,000 clones, under 80% seen once. The sequenced material came from memory CD4+ T cells sorted from blood. As to subset: CD45RA-negative fraction. These receptors were taken from a young woman in good health.

In its sample, this clone was seen a few times. The CDR3 region has the DNA TGCGCCAGCAGCCCCATGGGGGAAGGGACCCAGTACTTC. Translated: CASSPMGEGTQYF. V and J are TRBV5-1 and TRBJ2-5; D may be TRBD1 or TRBD2 (5 bases each). CDR3 length: 13 residues. Trimming stripped 4 bases from V and 7 bases from J, with 14 bases between. Germline V CDR1 and CDR2: SGHRS, YFSETQ. The complete variable domain, with remaining parts taken from reference TRBV5-1 and TRBJ2-5, reads KAGVTQTPRYLIKTRGQQVTLSCSPISGHRSVSWYQQTPGQGLQFLFEYFSETQRNKGNFPGRFSGRQFSNSRSEMNVSTLELGDSALYLCASSPMGEGTQYFGPGTRLLVL.

This clone was recorded a few times. The chain is built from TRBV11-2 and TRBJ2-7; TRBD1 matches at 9 bases. Per germline, CDR1 SGHAT and CDR2 FQNNGV. V lost 4 bases to trimming and J lost 13 bases; unmatched junction nucleotides: 11. The length of the CDR3 is 13 residues. The CDR3 DNA sequence: TGTGCCAGCAGCTCCGGGGACAGGGCGCGTAGTTACTTC. It specifies CASSSGDRARSYF.

V and J are TRBV28 and TRBJ1-1, with 7 bases that match TRBD1. The CDR3 runs 13 residues. Trimming took 5 bases from V and 4 from J; bases not matched to a gene: 4. In germline, CDR1 is MDHEN, CDR2 SYDVKM. The CDR3: CASSKSGGTEAFF. For the CDR3, the DNA is TGTGCCAGCAGTAAGTCAGGGGGCACTGAAGCTTTCTTT.

V and J are TRBV6-6 and TRBJ2-5; the D gene is possibly TRBD1 (5 bases). V was cut by 0 bases and J by 7 bases, with 12 bases left in between. The germline CDR1 and CDR2 sequences are MNHNY and SVGAGI (reference sequence). This CDR3 is 14 amino acids long. CDR3 loop: CASSYSAGQRTQYF. CDR3 nucleotides: TGTGCCAGCAGTTACTCGGCAGGGCAAAGGACCCAGTACTTC.

V gene TRBV25-1 combines with J gene TRBJ1-6; D possibly corresponds to TRBD1 (5 bases). Germline CDR1 and CDR2: MGHDK and SYGVNS. The CDR3 is 15 residues long. V lost 1 base and J 10 bases, leaving 14 bases between the germline ends. The CDR3 region is CASSESPGAGSPLHF. The CDR3 DNA reads as TGTGCCAGCAGTGAATCGCCCGGGGCAGGGTCACCCCTCCACTTT.

V usage is TRBV28 and J usage is TRBJ2-3; the match to TRBD2 covers 8 bases. After removal of 5 bases from V and 4 bases from J, the junction contained 5 bases not matched to a gene. CDR3 length: 14 amino acids. Germline V gene sequence: CDR1 MDHEN, CDR2 SYDVKM. CDR3 loop: CASSMAGGSDTQYF. CDR3 in DNA: TGTGCCAGCAGTATGGCGGGAGGATCAGATACGCAGTATTTT.

The chain uses TRBV28 and TRBJ2-6; D unresolved. Germline V gene lookup returns CDR1 MDHEN and CDR2 SYDVKM. CDR3 size: 15 residues. V dropped 6 bases and J dropped 0 bases, with 9 bases sitting between them. The CDR3 DNA follows: TGTGCCAGCAGGCCCGTTGGCTCTGGGGCCAACGTCCTGACTTTC. This gives the protein CASRPVGSGANVLTF. Combining the CDR3 with reference TRBV28 and TRBJ2-6 gives the whole variable domain DVKVTQSSRYLVKRTGEKVFLECVQDMDHENMFWYRQDPGLGLRLIYFSYDVKMKEKGDIPEGYSVSREKKERFSLILESASTNQTSMYLCASRPVGSGANVLTFGAGSRLTVL.

This clone has only a few counts. V is TRBV28 and J is TRBJ2-7; 7 nucleotides agree with TRBD1. V lost 5 bases and J lost 7; bases outside the gene matches: 17. This CDR3 comprises 16 residues. CDR1 is MDHEN, CDR2 SYDVKM, per germline. The CDR3 loop is CASSERPGQRSIEQYF. The DNA of the CDR3 is TGTGCCAGCAGTGAAAGACCGGGACAGCGATCTATAGAGCAGTACTTC.

In its sample, this clone was seen many times. This chain links TRBV11-2 with TRBJ2-2; 10 nucleotides align to TRBD2. Germline values: CDR1 SGHAT, CDR2 FQNNGV. This CDR3 has 17 amino acids. V dropped 2 bases and J dropped 0; count of bases not matched to a gene: 3. This CDR3 is CASSLRLAGPNTGELFF. The CDR3 nucleotides are TGTGCCAGCAGCTTACGACTAGCGGGCCCGAACACCGGGGAGCTGTTTTTT.

This clone was seen ten or more times. The gene calls are TRBV7-8 and TRBJ2-7; D might be TRBD1 (5 bases). V was shortened by 4 bases and J by 3 bases, with 13 bases between the two germline ends. The CDR3 totals 14 residues. The germline V gene encodes CDR1 SGHVS and CDR2 FQNEAQ. DNA of the CDR3: TGTGCCAGCAGCTCCCAGGGCGCAAACTACGAGCAGTACTTC. It codes for CASSSQGANYEQYF.

This rearrangement joins TRBV2 to TRBJ1-1; D gene ambiguous. Germline CDR1 and CDR2: SNHLY and FYNNEI. This CDR3 is built from 12 residues. V lost 4 bases to trimming and J lost 6 bases, with 9 bases between them. The CDR3 reads CASSAQRAEAFF. The CDR3 DNA sequence: TGTGCCAGCAGTGCCCAAAGGGCTGAAGCTTTCTTT.

This clone has ten or more counts. The CDR3 DNA sequence: TGTGCCAGCAGTGAATTTCACAGTGGTGAAAAACTGTTTTTT. This sequence encodes CASSEFHSGEKLFF. The chain uses TRBV25-1 and TRBJ1-4; D is ambiguous. V lost 1 base, J lost 7 bases, and 10 bases lay in between. Per the germline V gene, CDR1 is MGHDK and CDR2 is SYGVNS. The CDR3 extends over 14 amino acids.

The chain uses TRBV28 and TRBJ1-1; 8 nucleotides line up with TRBD1. J gave up 1 base and V 6 bases, and 7 bases lay outside the gene matches. The germline gives CDR1 MDHEN, CDR2 SYDVKM. CDR3 length equals 15 residues. The CDR3 loop is CASSQQGQANTEAFF. The CDR3 DNA sequence: TGTGCCAGCAGCCAACAGGGACAGGCGAACACTGAAGCTTTCTTT.

The chain recombines TRBV5-4 with TRBJ2-7; TRBD2 agrees at 11 bases. The CDR3 contains 16 residues. Trimming at V came to 4 bases and at J to 3 bases, leaving 9 bases not matched to a gene. The germline V gene has CDR1 SGHNT and CDR2 YYREEE (reference sequence). Here the CDR3 reads CASSPGLAEFFYEQYF. The CDR3 DNA is TGTGCCAGCAGCCCGGGACTAGCGGAGTTTTTCTACGAGCAGTACTTC.

The gene calls are TRBV4-1 and TRBJ2-5; D is possibly TRBD1 or TRBD2 (7 bases each). Germline V gives CDR1 MGHRA, CDR2 YSYEKL. The CDR3 covers 18 residues. With 1 base removed from V and 5 bases from J, the gap between germline ends came to 23 bases. The CDR3 region is CASSQVGGGLRGKETQYF. As DNA, the CDR3 is TGCGCCAGCAGCCAAGTGGGAGGGGGCCTCCGGGGGAAGGAGACCCAGTACTTC.

The V gene is TRBV4-1, the J gene TRBJ2-4; weak D call: TRBD2 (5 bases). The V end lost 5 bases, the J end lost 0 bases, and 11 bases lay between the germline ends. The CDR3 totals 15 residues. Germline V gives CDR1 MGHRA, CDR2 YSYEKL. CDR3 residues: CASSGRVLAKNIQYF. The CDR3 DNA sequence: TGCGCCAGCAGCGGGCGGGTACTAGCCAAAAACATTCAGTACTTC.

Here the CDR3 DNA reads TGTGCCAGCAGCCTCCGGAACGGGGTCCAAGAGACCCAGTACTTC. This gives the protein CASSLRNGVQETQYF. The chain has TRBV7-8 and TRBJ2-5, with D possibly matching TRBD2 (5 bases). Trimming took 5 bases from V and 1 from J, leaving 14 bases between them. The CDR3 has 15 amino acids. Looked up from germline, CDR1 is SGHVS and CDR2 is FQNEAQ.

Remarks on this clone: The same CDR3 is also encoded by other DNA sequences in this sample. The chain is built from TRBV6-5 and TRBJ2-1; D is undetermined. The germline V gene encodes CDR1 MNHEY and CDR2 SVGAGI. V lost 0 bases and J lost 1, with 7 bases in between. The CDR3 loop spans 15 amino acids. CDR3 sequence (DNA): TGTGCCAGCAGTTACTCGTCGGGTTCCTACAATGAGCAGTTCTTC. It is translated as CASSYSSGSYNEQFF.

This clone was seen a few times. The chain uses TRBV5-4 and TRBJ2-7; TRBD2 matches 10 bases. Per the germline V gene, CDR1 is SGHNT and CDR2 is YYREEE (reference sequence). The CDR3 is 16 amino acids. V dropped 3 bases and J dropped 2; count of bases not matched to a gene: 8. CDR3 DNA sequence: TGTGCCAGCAGCTATATCGGACTAGCGGAAACCTACGAGCAGTACTTC. Translating gives CASSYIGLAETYEQYF.

The rearrangement links TRBV28 to TRBJ2-5; the match to TRBD2 covers 13 bases. Unmatched junction bases numbered 7, after V lost 5 bases and J lost 1 base. CDR3 length equals 17 residues. Germline CDR1 is MDHEN and CDR2 is SYDVKM. CDR3 amino acids: CASSKGLAGPFQETQYF. As DNA, the CDR3 is TGTGCCAGCAGTAAGGGACTAGCGGGACCCTTCCAAGAGACCCAGTACTTC.

The CDR3 sequence: CASSPAVLWYEQYF. The CDR3 DNA follows: TGTGCCAGCTCACCAGCAGTCCTTTGGTACGAGCAGTACTTC. The rearrangement joins TRBV18 to TRBJ2-7; D not certain. This CDR3 comprises 14 residues. V was cut by 2 bases and J by 4 bases, with 12 bases left in between. Germline CDR1 KGHSH, CDR2 LQKENI.

V is TRBV5-6 and J is TRBJ1-3; D is unclear. Germline CDR1 and CDR2: SGHDT and YYEEEE. V was trimmed by 1 base and J by 4 bases, leaving 15 bases between them. The CDR3 spans 16 residues. CDR3 in amino acids: CASSLFGLESGNTIYF. The CDR3 DNA is TGTGCCAGCAGCTTGTTCGGTCTAGAATCCGGAAACACCATATATTTT.

This chain joins TRBV28 and TRBJ1-2, with a weak D call TRBD1 (5 bases). The germline V gene encodes CDR1 MDHEN and CDR2 SYDVKM. V was pared by 6 bases and J by 9 bases, with 17 bases between. This CDR3 contains 13 residues. The CDR3 loop is CASRASGGGSYTF. The CDR3 region has the DNA TGTGCCAGCAGAGCATCAGGTGGGGGGAGCTACACCTTC.

Notes on this clone: The sample holds other DNA sequences that translate to the same CDR3. The genes are TRBV5-1 and TRBJ1-5; D is unresolved. V was trimmed by 0 bases and J by 2 bases, leaving 3 bases between them. The CDR3 covers 13 residues. Germline V gene sequence: CDR1 SGHRS, CDR2 YFSETQ. DNA for the CDR3: TGCGCCAGCAGCTTGGACGGCAATCAGCCCCAGCATTTT. Protein sequence: CASSLDGNQPQHF.

The chain carries TRBV5-1 and TRBJ1-2; TRBD1 matches at 9 bases. This CDR3 comprises 16 residues. Per the germline V gene, CDR1 is SGHRS and CDR2 is YFSETQ. The V gene end was trimmed by 1 base and the J gene end by 6 bases; junction bases not matched to a gene: 10. CDR3 coding DNA: TGCGCCAGCAGCTTGAATACAGGGGGCGCCTCAAATGGCTACACCTTC. Its translation is CASSLNTGGASNGYTF.

The CDR3, as DNA: TGTGCCAGCAGCTTGTTGGGGGGCCCGGAGACCCAGTACTTC. Its translation: CASSLLGGPETQYF. The rearrangement links TRBV5-8 to TRBJ2-5; D might be TRBD1 or TRBD2, each matching 6 bases. V was cut by 1 base and J by 5 bases, with 12 bases left in between. This CDR3 has 14 amino acids. In germline, CDR1 is SGHTS, CDR2 YDEGEE.

The count of this clone is one. The rearrangement joins TRBV19 to TRBJ1-4; 10 bases line up with TRBD1. The V gene's germline CDR1 is LNHDA and CDR2 SQIVND (reference sequence). V shed 9 bases and J 5 bases; nucleotides not matched to a gene: 9. The CDR3 is 15 amino acids. The CDR3 spells CASKTPGQGNEKLFF. DNA of the CDR3: TGTGCCAGCAAAACGCCGGGACAGGGGAATGAAAAACTGTTTTTT. Supplemented by reference TRBV19 and TRBJ1-4, the full variable domain reads DGGITQSPKYLFRKEGQNVTLSCEQNLNHDAMYWYRQDPGQGLRLIYYSQIVNDFQKGDIAEGYSVSREKKESFPLTVTSAQKNPTAFYLCASKTPGQGNEKLFFGSGTQLSVL.

This clone was found a few times. The chain links TRBV2 to TRBJ1-5; D unresolved. V shed 3 bases and J shed 6 bases, with 6 bases lying between them. The V gene's germline CDR1 is SNHLY and CDR2 FYNNEI. The CDR3 spans 12 residues. The CDR3 sequence: CASSDEIQPQHF. The CDR3 coding sequence is TGTGCCAGCAGTGATGAAATTCAGCCCCAGCATTTT.

This chain connects TRBV7-9 to TRBJ2-6; 7 nucleotides agree with TRBD2. Germline-derived CDR1 and CDR2 are SEHNR and FQNEAQ (reference sequence). Germline trimming cut 3 bases from V and 0 bases from J; bases unmatched to any gene: 2. The CDR3 is 16 amino acids. Written as DNA, the CDR3 is TGTGCCAGCAGCTTGGGCGGGAGCTCTGGGGCCAACGTCCTGACTTTC. Translation: CASSLGGSSGANVLTF.

This sequence joins TRBV5-4 and TRBJ2-1; possibly TRBD2 for D (5 bases). Trimming stripped 3 bases from V and 4 bases from J, with 11 bases between. From germline, CDR1 is SGHNT and CDR2 YYREEE (reference sequence). The length of the CDR3 is 14 residues. As DNA, the CDR3 is TGTGCCAGCAGCTCGGACTGGAAATACAATGAGCAGTTCTTC. Translating it yields CASSSDWKYNEQFF.

As concerns this clone: A junction boundary mismatches the germline segment, possibly from a read error. V and J are TRBV6-6 and TRBJ2-3; TRBD1 aligns across 7 bases. CDR1 is MNHNY and CDR2 is SVGAGI in the germline V gene (reference sequence). The CDR3 has 12 amino acids. CDR3 in amino acids: CASSDNRGYAGF. In nucleotides, the CDR3 is TGTGCCAGCAGTGACAACAGGGGCTACGCAGGTTTT.

This clone was found a few times. The V gene is TRBV5-1, the J gene TRBJ2-7; 7 positions agree with TRBD1. The germline gives CDR1 SGHRS, CDR2 YFSETQ. The CDR3 is made up of 14 amino acids. J lost 4 bases, V lost 5 bases, and 9 bases had no gene match. The CDR3 sequence is CASSPEKQGYEQYF. The CDR3 DNA sequence: TGCGCCAGCAGTCCGGAGAAACAGGGGTACGAGCAGTACTTC.